Below, 18 T cell receptor beta chains from the same sample are listed, as sequenced in a study of T cells in Graves' hyperthyroidism and ophthalmopathy. Template material for amplifying TCR beta CDR3 regions consisted of RNA transcripts. The TCR CDR3 was amplified in a first-round RT-PCR using the HTBI primer set. MiXCR, applied by TCRdb to the multiplex PCR reads, yields one record per CDR3 protein. This repertoire shows more than 550,000 distinct CDR3 sequences, roughly 46% found once; its top ten account for roughly 7.2%. The specimen was peripheral blood or thyroid tissue (not recorded which). These receptors originate from an adult man with Graves' disease, either hyperthyroidism or ophthalmopathy (not recorded which).

The table lists this clonotype with a few counts. The chain recombines TRBV5-1 with TRBJ1-6, with 12 bases aligning to TRBD1. Germline V gene data show CDR1 as SGHRS and CDR2 as YFSETQ. The CDR3 is 15 residues long. Trimming at V came to 4 bases and at J to 9 bases, leaving 5 bases not matched to a gene. CDR3 loop: CASSKGQGAVSPLHF. The CDR3 nucleotides read TGCGCCAGCAGCAAGGGACAGGGGGCAGTTTCACCCCTCCACTTT.

This clonotype was observed a handful of times. The rearrangement uses TRBV12-3 or TRBV12-4 and TRBJ1-5; perhaps TRBD1 as D (5 bases). Deletions cut 3 bases from V and 0 bases from J, with 15 bases between. CDR3 length equals 17 residues. The CDR3 region has the DNA TGTGCCAGCAGTTTGGCGAAGGGGAGGGCTAGCAATCAGCCCCAGCATTTT. This sequence encodes CASSLAKGRASNQPQHF.

The chain uses TRBV6-6 and TRBJ1-4, with D perhaps TRBD1 (5 bases). Looked up from germline, CDR1 is MNHNY and CDR2 is SVGAGI (reference sequence). This CDR3 is 12 amino acids long. The germline V and J ends were trimmed by 11 bases and 11 bases, with 18 bases remaining between them. CDR3: CASREGREKLFF. CDR3 nucleotides: TGTGCCTCCCGGGAGGGACGAGAGAAACTGTTTTTT.

V usage is TRBV25-1 and J usage is TRBJ1-3, with unresolved D. This CDR3 comprises 15 residues. Germline V lookup: CDR1 MGHDK, CDR2 SYGVNS. Deletions cut 6 bases from V and 0 bases from J, with 12 bases between. DNA of the CDR3: TGTGCCAGCAGCGTTGGTGAGATCTCTGGAAACACCATATATTTT. Its protein is CASSVGEISGNTIYF.

This clonotype has at least ten counts. The chain combines TRBV29-1 with TRBJ2-5; 8 bases map to TRBD1. This CDR3 comprises 14 residues. Looked up from germline, CDR1 is SQVTM and CDR2 is ANQGSEA. The V and J ends lost 6 bases and 0 bases, in that order; junction bases with no gene match: 6. The CDR3 reads CSVNQGANQETQYF. The DNA of the CDR3 is TGCAGCGTCAACCAGGGGGCTAACCAAGAGACCCAGTACTTC.

The rearrangement joins TRBV4-1 to TRBJ1-1, with D maybe TRBD1 (6 bases). The CDR3 loop spans 15 amino acids. The V gene lost 3 bases and the J gene lost 0 bases, with 11 bases spanning the gap. Germline V gene lookup returns CDR1 MGHRA and CDR2 YSYEKL. The CDR3 sequence is CASSHPDRMNTEAFF. The CDR3 DNA is TGCGCCAGCAGCCACCCAGACAGGATGAACACTGAAGCTTTCTTT.

At least ten counts were recorded for this clonotype. The V gene is TRBV7-8, the J gene TRBJ2-5, with 10 bases identical to TRBD2. With 1 base clipped from V and 4 bases from J, the junction kept 3 bases outside the gene matches. This CDR3 contains 15 residues. CDR1 is SGHVS and CDR2 is FQNEAQ in the germline V gene. CDR3 in amino acids: CASSLVSSGRETQYF. The DNA for the CDR3 is TGTGCCAGCAGCTTAGTCTCTAGCGGGAGAGAGACCCAGTACTTC.

The V call is TRBV4-1, the J call TRBJ1-6; tentatively, D is TRBD1 (5 bases). Per germline, CDR1 MGHRA and CDR2 YSYEKL. V lost 0 bases and J 7 bases, leaving 13 bases between the germline ends. The CDR3 has 16 residues. The CDR3 reads CASSQEPGRVNSPLHF. Here the CDR3 DNA reads TGCGCCAGCAGCCAAGAACCGGGGCGGGTAAATTCACCCCTCCACTTT.

This chain uses TRBV6-5 with TRBJ1-1, with TRBD1 matching 7 bases. CDR1 is MNHEY, CDR2 SVGAGI, per germline. This CDR3 spans 15 amino acids. J gave up 4 bases and V 5 bases, and 10 bases lay outside the gene matches. CDR3 loop: CASSNTGDASTEAFF. The CDR3 DNA follows: TGTGCCAGCAGTAACACAGGGGACGCGAGCACTGAAGCTTTCTTT.

Details on this clonotype: Since the CDR3 does not end with the conserved phenylalanine or tryptophan, this likely comes from a read error. The CDR3 DNA follows: TGTGCCAGTAGTATGTCCAGGACCGGCGAAAAACTGTTTTCT. It yields the protein CASSMSRTGEKLFS. V is TRBV19 and J is TRBJ1-4, with D uncertain. The CDR3 is 14 amino acids. The V and J ends lost 3 bases and 8 bases respectively, with 13 bases between them. Germline V gene sequence: CDR1 LNHDA, CDR2 SQIVND (reference sequence).

The gene calls are TRBV7-8 and TRBJ1-6; no clear D gene. The germline V and J ends were trimmed by 6 bases and 9 bases, with 9 bases remaining between them. Per the germline V gene, CDR1 is SGHVS and CDR2 is FQNEAQ. There are 12 residues in the CDR3. CDR3 nucleotides: TGTGCCAGCAGTTTAAATGCTTCACCCCTCCACTTT. As protein: CASSLNASPLHF.

The chain couples TRBV14 to TRBJ1-5; no clear D. The CDR3 has 14 residues. V was pared by 0 bases and J by 7 bases, with 10 bases between. CDR1 is SGHDN and CDR2 is FVKESK in the germline V gene. The CDR3 sequence is CASSQEGWKQPQHF. In nucleotides, the CDR3 is TGTGCCAGCAGCCAAGAGGGGTGGAAGCAGCCCCAGCATTTT. Filled out from reference TRBV14 and TRBJ1-5, the complete variable domain reads EAGVTQFPSHSVIEKGQTVTLRCDPISGHDNLYWYRRVMGKEIKFLLHFVKESKQDESGMPNNRFLAERTGGTYSTLKVQPAELEDSGVYFCASSQEGWKQPQHFGDGTRLSIL.

The chain joins TRBV2 to TRBJ1-5, with D possibly being TRBD1 (6 bases). V gave up 3 bases and J gave up 0 bases, with 12 bases separating them. The CDR3 runs 16 residues. Germline CDR1 is SNHLY and CDR2 is FYNNEI. This CDR3 is CASSDLGGYSNQPQHF. CDR3 in DNA: TGTGCCAGCAGTGATTTGGGGGGCTATAGCAATCAGCCCCAGCATTTT.

To note about this clonotype: The germline gene is not matched at one end of the junction; a read error may be the cause. V is TRBV7-2 and J is TRBJ2-7; tentatively, D is TRBD1 or TRBD2 (5 bases each). The CDR3 is made up of 12 amino acids. The germline gives CDR1 SGHTA, CDR2 FQGNSA. CDR3 DNA sequence: TGTGCCAGCAGCTCCCGGGACGGAGAGCGGTACTTC. Its translation is CASSSRDGERYF.

The chain recombines TRBV25-1 with TRBJ2-5; 11 bases are a match to TRBD2. Unmatched junction bases numbered 6, after V lost 5 bases and J lost 1 base. Per the germline V gene, CDR1 is MGHDK and CDR2 is SYGVNS. The CDR3 has 16 amino acids. In nucleotides, the CDR3 is TGTGCCAGCAGTTCACTAGCGGGAGCCAGCCAAGAGACCCAGTACTTC. Protein: CASSSLAGASQETQYF.

V gene TRBV10-3 combines with J gene TRBJ1-2; no firm D call. The CDR3 sequence is 15 residues long. Germline V CDR1 and CDR2: ENHRY, SYGVKD. Trimming took off 10 bases at V and 3 bases at J, with 21 bases between the two ends. The CDR3 sequence: CASSPGASSYYGYTF. The CDR3 DNA sequence: TGTGCCAGCTCACCGGGAGCGAGCAGCTACTATGGCTACACCTTC.

The chain joins TRBV2 to TRBJ1-4; 7 bases fit TRBD1. J was trimmed by 4 bases and V by 8 bases; bases with no gene match: 7. The CDR3 is 14 residues long. Looked up from germline, CDR1 is SNHLY and CDR2 is FYNNEI. The CDR3 coding sequence is TGTGCCAGCCTCCACGGACAGGATAATGAAAAACTGTTTTTT. Protein: CASLHGQDNEKLFF. The full variable domain, completed using reference TRBV2 and TRBJ1-4, is EPEVTQTPSHQVTQMGQEVILRCVPISNHLYFYWYRQILGQKVEFLVSFYNNEISEKSEIFDDQFSVERPDGSNFTLKIRSTKLEDSAMYFCASLHGQDNEKLFFGSGTQLSVL.

The chain uses TRBV12-3 or TRBV12-4 and TRBJ1-1; a possible D gene is TRBD1 (5 bases). This CDR3 is 13 amino acids long. Trimming removed 9 bases from V and 1 base from J, with 12 bases in between. The chain's CDR3 is CASRGFGNTEAFF. CDR3 in DNA: TGTGCCAGTAGGGGTTTTGGGAACACTGAAGCTTTCTTT.